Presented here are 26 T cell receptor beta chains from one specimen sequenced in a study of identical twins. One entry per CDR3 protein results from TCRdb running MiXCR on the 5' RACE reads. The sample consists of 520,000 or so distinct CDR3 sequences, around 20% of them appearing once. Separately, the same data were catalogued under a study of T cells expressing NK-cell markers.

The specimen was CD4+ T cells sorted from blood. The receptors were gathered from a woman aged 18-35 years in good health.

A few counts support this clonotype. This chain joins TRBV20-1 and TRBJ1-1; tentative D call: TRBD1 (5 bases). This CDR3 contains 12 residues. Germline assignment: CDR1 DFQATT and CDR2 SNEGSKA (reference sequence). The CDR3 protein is CIAGGPGTEAFF. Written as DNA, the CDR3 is TGCATAGCGGGGGGACCTGGTACTGAAGCTTTCTTT.

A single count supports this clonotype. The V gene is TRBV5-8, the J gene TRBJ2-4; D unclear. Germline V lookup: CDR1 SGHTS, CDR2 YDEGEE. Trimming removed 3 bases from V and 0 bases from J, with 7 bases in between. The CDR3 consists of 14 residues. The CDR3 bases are TGTGCCAGCAGCTCCGAGTTAGCCAAAAACATTCAGTACTTC. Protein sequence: CASSSELAKNIQYF. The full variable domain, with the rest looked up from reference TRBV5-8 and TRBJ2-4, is EAGVTQSPTHLIKTRGQQATLRCSPISGHTSVYWYQQALGLGLQFLLWYDEGEERNRGNFPPRFSGRQFPNYSSELNVNALELEDSALYLCASSSELAKNIQYFGAGTRLSVL.

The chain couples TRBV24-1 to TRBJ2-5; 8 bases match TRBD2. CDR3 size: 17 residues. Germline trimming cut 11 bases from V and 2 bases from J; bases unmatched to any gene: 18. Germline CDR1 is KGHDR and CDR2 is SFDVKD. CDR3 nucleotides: TGTGCCAAACCTCGGCGTGGGCGGGAGGATTTTCAAGAGACCCAGTACTTC. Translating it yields CAKPRRGREDFQETQYF.

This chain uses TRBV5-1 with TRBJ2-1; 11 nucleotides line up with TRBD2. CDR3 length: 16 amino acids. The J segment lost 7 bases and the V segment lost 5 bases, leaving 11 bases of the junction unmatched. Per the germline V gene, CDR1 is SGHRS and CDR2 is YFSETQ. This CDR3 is CASRKLAGVPGNEQFF. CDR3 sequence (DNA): TGCGCCAGCAGGAAACTAGCGGGAGTCCCTGGGAATGAGCAGTTCTTC.

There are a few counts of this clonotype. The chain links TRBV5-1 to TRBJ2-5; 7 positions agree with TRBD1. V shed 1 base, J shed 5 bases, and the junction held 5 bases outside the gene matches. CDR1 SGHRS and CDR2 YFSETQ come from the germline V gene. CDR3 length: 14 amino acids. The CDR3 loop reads CASSLRTGVETQYF. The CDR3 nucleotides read TGCGCCAGCAGCTTGAGAACAGGGGTGGAGACCCAGTACTTC.

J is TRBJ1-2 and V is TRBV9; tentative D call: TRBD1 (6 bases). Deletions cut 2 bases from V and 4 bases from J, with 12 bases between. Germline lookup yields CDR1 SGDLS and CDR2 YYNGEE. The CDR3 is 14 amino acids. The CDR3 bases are TGTGCCAGCAGCGTCACGGACAGCCCCTATGGCTACACCTTC. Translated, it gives CASSVTDSPYGYTF.

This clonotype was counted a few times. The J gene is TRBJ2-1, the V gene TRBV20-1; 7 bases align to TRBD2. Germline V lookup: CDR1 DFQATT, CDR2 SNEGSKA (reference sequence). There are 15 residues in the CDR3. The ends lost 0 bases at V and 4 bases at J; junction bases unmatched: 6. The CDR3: CSARDYGGSYNEQFF. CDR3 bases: TGCAGTGCTAGAGATTACGGGGGGTCTTACAATGAGCAGTTCTTC.

CDR3 nucleotides: TGCAGTGCTAGACAGGAGACTTACACTGAAGCTTTCTTT. This encodes CSARQETYTEAFF. The rearrangement links TRBV20-1 to TRBJ1-1; D is uncertain. This CDR3 spans 13 amino acids. V was trimmed by 2 bases and J by 3 bases, leaving 10 bases between them. The germline V gene encodes CDR1 DFQATT and CDR2 SNEGSKA (reference sequence).

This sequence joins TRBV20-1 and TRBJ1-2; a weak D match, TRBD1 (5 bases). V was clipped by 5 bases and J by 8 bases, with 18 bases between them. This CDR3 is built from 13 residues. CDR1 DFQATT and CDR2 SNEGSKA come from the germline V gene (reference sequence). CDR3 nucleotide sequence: TGCAGTGCTCGGGACGGTGGAAAATTAGGCTACACCTTC. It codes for CSARDGGKLGYTF.

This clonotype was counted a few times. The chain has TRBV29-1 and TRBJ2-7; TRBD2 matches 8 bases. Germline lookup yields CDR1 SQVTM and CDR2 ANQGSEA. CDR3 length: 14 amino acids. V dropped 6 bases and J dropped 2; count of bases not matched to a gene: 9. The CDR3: CSVAMGGGTYEQYF. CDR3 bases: TGCAGCGTCGCTATGGGCGGGGGGACCTACGAGCAGTACTTC.

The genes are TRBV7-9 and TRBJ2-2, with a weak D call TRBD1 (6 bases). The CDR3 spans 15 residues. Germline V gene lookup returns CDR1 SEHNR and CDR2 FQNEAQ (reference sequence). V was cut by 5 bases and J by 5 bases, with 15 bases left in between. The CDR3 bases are TGTGCCAGCAGCCGCTCACAGGGTCATACCGGGGAGCTGTTTTTT. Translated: CASSRSQGHTGELFF.

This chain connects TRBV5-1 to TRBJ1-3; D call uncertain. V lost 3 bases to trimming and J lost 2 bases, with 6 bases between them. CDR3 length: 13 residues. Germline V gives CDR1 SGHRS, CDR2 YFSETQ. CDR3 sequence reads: CASSSGPGNTIYF. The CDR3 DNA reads TGCGCCAGCAGCTCGGGCCCTGGAAACACCATATATTTT.

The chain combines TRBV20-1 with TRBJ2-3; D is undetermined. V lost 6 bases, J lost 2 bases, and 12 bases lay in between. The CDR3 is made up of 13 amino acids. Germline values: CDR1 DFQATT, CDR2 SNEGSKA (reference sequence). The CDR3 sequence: CSALSLVTDTQYF. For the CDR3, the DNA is TGCAGTGCCCTTTCCCTCGTCACAGATACGCAGTATTTT.

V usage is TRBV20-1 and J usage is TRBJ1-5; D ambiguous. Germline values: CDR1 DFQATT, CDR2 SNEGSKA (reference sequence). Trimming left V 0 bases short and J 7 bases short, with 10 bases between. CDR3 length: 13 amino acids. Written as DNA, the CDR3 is TGCAGTGCTAGAGATAGTCCTGGCCAGCCCCAGCATTTT. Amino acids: CSARDSPGQPQHF.

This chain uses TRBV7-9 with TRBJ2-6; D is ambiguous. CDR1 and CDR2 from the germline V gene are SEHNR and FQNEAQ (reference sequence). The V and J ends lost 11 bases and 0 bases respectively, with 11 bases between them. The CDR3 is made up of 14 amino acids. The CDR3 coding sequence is TGTGCCGGAAGTGTGAGCTCTGGGGCCAACGTCCTGACTTTC. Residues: CAGSVSSGANVLTF.

The CDR3 nucleotides are TGTGCCAGCAGCTGGGGAGTGGGCGACGAGCAGTACTTC. It specifies CASSWGVGDEQYF. The gene calls are TRBV11-2 and TRBJ2-7; possible D gene TRBD2, 5 bases. Germline CDR1 and CDR2: SGHAT and FQNNGV. The germline V and J ends were trimmed by 4 bases and 5 bases, with 12 bases remaining between them. This CDR3 has 13 residues.

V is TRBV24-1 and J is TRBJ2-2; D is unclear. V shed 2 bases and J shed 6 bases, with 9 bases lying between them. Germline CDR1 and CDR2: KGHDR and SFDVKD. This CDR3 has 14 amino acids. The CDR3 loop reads CATSDSGYSGELFF. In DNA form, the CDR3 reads TGTGCCACCAGTGATTCGGGCTATTCCGGGGAGCTGTTTTTT.

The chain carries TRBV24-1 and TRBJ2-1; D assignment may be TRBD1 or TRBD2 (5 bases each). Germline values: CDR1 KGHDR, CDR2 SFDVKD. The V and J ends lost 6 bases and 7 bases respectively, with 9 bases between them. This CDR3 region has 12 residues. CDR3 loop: CATSMGRNEQFF. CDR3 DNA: TGTGCCACCAGTATGGGACGAAATGAGCAGTTCTTC.

CDR3 sequence reads: CASSQVGLEGYNEQFF. Written as DNA, the CDR3 is TGTGCCAGCAGCCAAGTGGGACTAGAGGGGTACAATGAGCAGTTCTTC. The rearrangement joins TRBV3-1 to TRBJ2-1, with 8 positions matching TRBD2. Trimming cost V 1 base and J 4 bases; bases outside gene matches: 6. CDR1 LGHDT and CDR2 YNNKEL come from the germline V gene (reference sequence). The CDR3 covers 16 residues.

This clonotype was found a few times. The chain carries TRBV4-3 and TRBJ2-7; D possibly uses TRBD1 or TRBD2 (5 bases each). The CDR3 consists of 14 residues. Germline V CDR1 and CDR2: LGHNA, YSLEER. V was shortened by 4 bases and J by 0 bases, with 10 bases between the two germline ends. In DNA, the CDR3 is TGCGCCAGCAGCCCCGGGACGCACTCCTACGAGCAGTACTTC. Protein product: CASSPGTHSYEQYF.

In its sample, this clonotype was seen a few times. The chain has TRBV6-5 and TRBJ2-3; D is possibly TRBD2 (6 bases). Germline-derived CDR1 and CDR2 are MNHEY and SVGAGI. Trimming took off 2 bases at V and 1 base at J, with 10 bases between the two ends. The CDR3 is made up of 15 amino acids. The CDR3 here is CASSYAGLRTDTQYF. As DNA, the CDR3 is TGTGCCAGCAGTTACGCGGGGCTCCGCACAGATACGCAGTATTTT.

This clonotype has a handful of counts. CDR3 coding DNA: TGCAGTGCTAGACCCCTCATTCAAGAACAGTTCTTC. It codes for CSARPLIQEQFF. The chain carries TRBV20-1 and TRBJ2-1, with no clear D. This CDR3 is 12 amino acids long. Germline CDR1 and CDR2: DFQATT and SNEGSKA (reference sequence). The V end lost 2 bases, the J end lost 13 bases, and 15 bases lay between the germline ends.

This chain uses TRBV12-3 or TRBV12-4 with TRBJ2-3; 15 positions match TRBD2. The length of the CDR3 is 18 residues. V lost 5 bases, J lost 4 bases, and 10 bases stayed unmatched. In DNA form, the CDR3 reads TGTGCCAGCAGTGCAACCCCTGGACTAGCGGGGGGGTCAGATACGCAGTATTTT. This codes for CASSATPGLAGGSDTQYF.

The CDR3 loop reads CASSHRTGDNYGYTF. CDR3 nucleotides: TGCGCCAGCAGCCATCGGACAGGGGATAACTATGGCTACACCTTC. The rearrangement links TRBV4-1 to TRBJ1-2, with TRBD1 identical over 9 bases. V lost 3 bases, J lost 1 base, and 3 bases stayed unmatched. The CDR3 extends over 15 amino acids. Germline assignment: CDR1 MGHRA and CDR2 YSYEKL.

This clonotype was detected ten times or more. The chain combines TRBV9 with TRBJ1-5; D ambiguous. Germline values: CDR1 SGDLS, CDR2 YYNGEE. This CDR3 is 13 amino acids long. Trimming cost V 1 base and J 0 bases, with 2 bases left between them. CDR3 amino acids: CASSVNSNQPQHF. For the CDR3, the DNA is TGTGCCAGCAGCGTAAATAGCAATCAGCCCCAGCATTTT.

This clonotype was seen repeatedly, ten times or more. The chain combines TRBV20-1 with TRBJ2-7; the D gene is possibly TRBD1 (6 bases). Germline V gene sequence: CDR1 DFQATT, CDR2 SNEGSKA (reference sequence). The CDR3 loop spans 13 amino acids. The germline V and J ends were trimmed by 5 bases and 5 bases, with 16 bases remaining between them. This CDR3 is CSAWATGTHEQYF. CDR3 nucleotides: TGCAGTGCTTGGGCCACAGGGACCCACGAGCAGTACTTC.